This T cell receptor beta chain was observed in a study of CD4 T cells in relation to SARS-CoV-2 and coronaviruses. Whole-study context: PBMCs were cultured with antigen for roughly 10 days before TCR beta sequencing. Crossreactive spike epitopes shared across donors were mapped to their HLA restriction. Of the patients, 8 or 9 were male, a few female, two Hispanic.

A remark on this clone: Its target is not known.

Germline CDR1 is MNHEY and CDR2 is SVGAGI. With V trimmed by 6 bases and J by 6 bases, 11 bases remained unmatched. The CDR3 sequence is 15 residues long. The assay was immunoSEQ multiplex PCR, and TCRdb's table has in-frame clones only and misses some. The repertoire holds 30,000 to 45,000 clones, with over 60% as singletons. This clonotype was sampled from an adult with COVID-19. The gene calls are TRBV6-5 and TRBJ1-5; TRBD1 agrees at 7 bases. The material sequenced was memory CD4+ T cells from PBMCs, cultured in vitro. CDR3 sequence: CASSAITGEGQPQHF. The CDR3 DNA sequence: TGTGCCAGCAGCGCCATTACAGGGGAGGGTCAGCCCCAGCATTTT.